This paragraph reports one T cell receptor beta chain. The data were taken from a study of blood T cell repertoires in COVID-19. Across the study: The origin of the acute and convalescent COVID-19 samples was the United States, Italy and Spain. The analysed material was cDNA or gDNA that came from T cells, B-cell-depleted T cells, or PBMCs.

V lost 7 bases to trimming and J lost 6 bases; unmatched junction nucleotides: 10. CDR3 length: 14 residues. Looked up from germline, CDR1 is LGHDT and CDR2 is YNNKEL (reference sequence). In the original workflow: Reference gene primer amplification in the assay estimated nucleated cell counts. Assay: immunoSEQ multiplex PCR; the TCRdb copy retains only in-frame clones and omits some. From that table come the V and J calls and clone size; the DNA was used to work out D and trimming. The repertoire holds 120,000 or so clones, with around 87% as singletons. The sequence was obtained from an older woman with acute or convalescent COVID-19. The chain employs TRBV3-1 (or the pseudogene TRBV3-2) and TRBJ2-5; 8 bases fit TRBD1. The sample consisted of peripheral blood. This chain's CDR3 is CASTRQGTGKTQYF. The CDR3 DNA reads TGTGCCAGCACCCGACAGGGGACGGGAAAGACCCAGTACTTC.